This TCR beta chain was documented in a study of regulatory dendritic cells for organ transplantation. Study-wide findings and caveats: Between individuals, the alloreactive memory CD8+ T cell pool differed considerably.

Sequenced by immunoSEQ multiplex PCR; TCRdb stores in-frame clones only, minus some. The table lists under 15,000 clones, 74% of them singletons. Germline V gene sequence: CDR1 MRHNA, CDR2 SNTAGT. V shed 10 bases, J shed 8 bases, and the junction held 13 bases outside the gene matches. The CDR3 sequence is 15 residues long. This clone was seen only a few times. The antigen is not known. Sorted T cells were CFSE-labeled and cultured 5 days with allogeneic regulatory or mature dendritic cells at 1:10. Memory T cells were CD45RO+, naive were CD45RA+, sorted by FACS. Sequenced: naive CD4+ T cells from blood cultured with regulatory dendritic cells. As for subset: CD45RA+ naive T cells. This sequence originates from a human donor in good health. V and J are TRBV6-4 and TRBJ1-6, with 8 positions matching TRBD1. CDR3 in amino acids: CATRLTGQADSPLHF. The CDR3, as DNA: TGTGCCACAAGGCTAACGGGACAGGCGGATTCACCCCTCCACTTT.